The next 5 T cell receptor beta chains were all read from a single sample in a study of T cell responses to AZD1222 COVID-19 vaccine. Sequenced by immunoSEQ multiplex PCR; TCRdb stores in-frame clones only, minus some. The table includes 150,000 or so clones, 94% detected once. The sample consisted of peripheral blood, taken on day 0 of AZD1222 vaccination. All receptors come from an adult in good health.

CDR3 region: CASGEGVYQETQYF. The CDR3 bases are TGTGCCAGCGGGGAGGGAGTCTATCAAGAGACCCAGTACTTC. This sequence joins TRBV2 and TRBJ2-5; TRBD2 matches at 7 bases. The CDR3 runs 14 residues. V lost 8 bases, J lost 2 bases, and 8 bases stayed unmatched. The germline V gene encodes CDR1 SNHLY and CDR2 FYNNEI.

The CDR3 DNA reads TGTGCCACCAGCACGGACAGGGGTCCAGTCGGCTATGGCTACACCTTC. This codes for CATSTDRGPVGYGYTF. The V gene is TRBV15, the J gene TRBJ1-2; 9 nucleotides line up with TRBD1. CDR3 size: 16 residues. The junction had 10 bases not matched to a gene; V was cut back by 4 bases and J by 4 bases. Per germline, CDR1 LNHNV and CDR2 YYDKDF (reference sequence).

The chain couples TRBV27 to TRBJ2-7, with TRBD1 matching over 8 bases. Germline-derived CDR1 and CDR2 are MNHEY and SMNVEV (reference sequence). V lost 4 bases and J lost 3; bases outside the gene matches: 2. The CDR3 has 13 residues. CDR3 sequence (DNA): TGTGCCAGCAGTTCAGGGGGCGGCTACGAGCAGTACTTC. Its translation: CASSSGGGYEQYF.

This chain joins TRBV27 and TRBJ1-6; 8 bases match TRBD1. This CDR3 contains 16 residues. The germline CDR1 and CDR2 sequences are MNHEY and SMNVEV (reference sequence). J gave up 5 bases and V 4 bases, and 7 bases lay outside the gene matches. CDR3 sequence (DNA): TGTGCCAGCAGTTGGGCACGGACAGGGAATAATTCACCCCTCCACTTT. It yields the protein CASSWARTGNNSPLHF.

This chain joins TRBV12-3 or TRBV12-4 and TRBJ1-4; no clear D. The CDR3 has 13 residues. V lost 4 bases and J lost 0, with 3 bases in between. This CDR3 reads CASSWATNEKLFF. In DNA form, the CDR3 reads TGTGCCAGCAGTTGGGCAACTAATGAAAAACTGTTTTTT.